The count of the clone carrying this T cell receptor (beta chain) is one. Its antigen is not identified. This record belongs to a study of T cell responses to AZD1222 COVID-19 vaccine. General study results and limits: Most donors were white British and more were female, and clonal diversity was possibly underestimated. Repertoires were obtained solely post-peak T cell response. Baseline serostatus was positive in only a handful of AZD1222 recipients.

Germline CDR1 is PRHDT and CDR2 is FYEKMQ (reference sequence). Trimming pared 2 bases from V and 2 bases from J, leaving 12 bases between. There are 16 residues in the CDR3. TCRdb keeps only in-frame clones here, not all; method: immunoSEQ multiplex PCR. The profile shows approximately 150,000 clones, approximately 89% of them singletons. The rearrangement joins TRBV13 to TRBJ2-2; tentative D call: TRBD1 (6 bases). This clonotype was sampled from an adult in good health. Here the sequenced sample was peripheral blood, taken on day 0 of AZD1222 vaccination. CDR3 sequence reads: CASSLSGAPNTGELFF. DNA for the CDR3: TGTGCCAGCAGCTTATCAGGGGCACCAAACACCGGGGAGCTGTTTTTT.